The clone carrying this T cell receptor beta chain has more than one count but fewer than ten. Its antigen is unidentified. This entry comes from a study of somatic mutations in cytotoxic T cells in rheumatoid arthritis. Looking at the study overall: Blood (less than 32 ml EDTA) from each patient was taken right after diagnosis, before any treatment. Using a FACSAria II or Sony SH800, a portion of the V beta antibody-stained T-cell populations were flow-sorted at nearly 100% purity, and among those populations were V beta1+ cells that were then sequenced for TCRB. Study results and caveats: Measured CD8+ T-cell clonality, a value compared between rheumatoid arthritis patients and age-matched healthy controls, did not differ significantly.

Per the germline V gene, CDR1 is SNHLY and CDR2 is FYNNEI. The CDR3 extends over 12 amino acids. Deletions cut 6 bases from V and 7 bases from J, with 13 bases between. The table came from immunoSEQ multiplex PCR; TCRdb's copy has only in-frame clones and leaves some out. The sample contains 15,000 or so clones, 75% to 80% of which appear only once. The chain has TRBV2 and TRBJ2-7; tentatively, D is TRBD1 or TRBD2 (5 bases each). The sequenced sample consisted of CD8+ T cells sorted from blood. This TCR derives from an adult with rheumatoid arthritis. In DNA form, the CDR3 reads TGTGCCAGCAGGGAAACTTGGGGGGAGCAGTACTTC. Protein sequence: CASRETWGEQYF.